Reported below is one T cell receptor beta chain. As yet, its antigen is unknown. The data stem from a study of T-cell memory formation after mild COVID-19. Whole-study context: TCR clusters largely stayed donor specific.

Between the trimmed V and J ends, which lost 4 bases and 1 base, there was a span of 4 bases. In germline, CDR1 is SGHVS, CDR2 FNYEAQ. CDR3 length: 13 residues. Broader study findings: Clones contracting day 15 to 85 were balanced CD4/CD8; later expanders leaned CD4+.

TCRdb analysed the 5' RACE reads with MiXCR anew, one entry per CDR3 protein. This table holds about 340,000 distinct CDR3 sequences, about an eighth found once. The clonotype comes from a man aged 18 to 30 who had mild COVID-19 (a few samples of this study predate the infection). Cell type and time point are not known. V gene TRBV7-6 combines with J gene TRBJ2-2; D remains ambiguous. The sample consisted of PBMCs or a T cell subset sorted from them (not recorded which). The CDR3 protein is CASSSKNTGELFF. The DNA for the CDR3 is TGTGCCAGCAGCTCTAAGAACACCGGGGAGCTGTTTTTT.